This T cell receptor (beta chain) was documented in a study of OX40 agonist ivuxolimab in advanced cancers. Across the study: Dose-escalation patients' cancers were hepatocellular carcinoma, melanoma, renal cell or head and neck cancer.

Deletions cut 3 bases from V and 1 base from J, with 2 bases between. This CDR3 contains 12 residues. Looked up from germline, CDR1 is MNHNY and CDR2 is SVGAGI (reference sequence). Repertoires were generated with immunoSEQ multiplex PCR, while TCRdb's copy carries only in-frame clones and drops some. The sample includes some 19,000 clones, about 89% seen only once; the top ten take about 50%. The receptor's source is an adult with an advanced solid tumor such as melanoma, head and neck, liver or kidney cancer. The specimen comprised CD4+ or CD8+ T cells sorted from blood, sampled in a trial of the OX40 agonist ivuxolimab. The V gene is TRBV6-6, the J gene TRBJ2-3; no clear D gene. The CDR3 is CASSYRTDTQYF. CDR3 nucleotides: TGTGCCAGCAGTTATCGCACAGATACGCAGTATTTT.